This is a list of T cell receptor beta chains from one sample in a study of shared clonotypes between healthy human individuals. TCRdb's table, derived via immunoSEQ multiplex PCR, lists solely in-frame clones and lacks some. The sample shows 2.3 million or so clones, 80% to 95% of them seen only once. Sequencing was performed on naive CD4+ T cells from PBMCs. The receptors come from a man between 18 and 29 years old in good health. Some clones in this sample may be carry-over from other donors' samples. Each CDR3 is given with its conserved first and last residue. Fields, in order: V gene, D gene, clone size, J gene, CDR3 protein, CDR3 DNA. The D gene is left open where the match is weak. Clone size is shown for a subset of rows, as once, few, many or a class of expanded clone.

TRBV7-9	.	.	TRBJ1-4	CASSLGIRTNEKLFF	TGTGCCAGCAGCTTAGGAATTCGAACTAATGAAAAACTGTTTTTT
TRBV5-1	TRBD1	.	TRBJ2-7	CASSLDGTGEAEQYF	TGCGCCAGCAGCTTGGACGGGACAGGGGAGGCCGAGCAGTACTTC
TRBV21-1	.	.	TRBJ1-1	CASSTRERPLGRFFF	TGTGCCAGCAGCACCCGGGAAAGACCCCTTGGTCGGTTTTTCTTT
TRBV4-1	TRBD1	.	TRBJ1-4	CASSQAPGYGTATSEKLFF	TGCGCCAGCAGCCAAGCCCCGGGCTACGGGACAGCGACTTCTGAAAAACTGTTTTTT
TRBV2	TRBD1	.	TRBJ2-5	CASSRTGGPETQYF	TGTGCCAGCAGTCGGACAGGGGGACCAGAGACCCAGTACTTC
TRBV6-5	.	few	TRBJ1-1	CASSLRGSEAFF	TGTGCCAGCAGCCTTCGGGGTTCTGAAGCTTTCTTT
TRBV28	TRBD2	.	TRBJ2-1	CASRRYGTSGNNEQFF	TGTGCCAGCAGAAGATATGGGACTAGCGGGAACAATGAGCAGTTCTTC
TRBV19	.	.	TRBJ1-3	CASHRAGSGNTIYF	TGTGCCAGTCACCGGGCGGGGAGTGGAAACACCATATATTTT
TRBV21-1	.	.	TRBJ2-3	CASRLVQEGYTDTQYF	TGTGCCAGCAGGCTCGTACAGGAGGGGTACACAGATACGCAGTATTTT
TRBV9	TRBD2	.	TRBJ2-1	CASQRNGGAYNEQFF	TGTGCCAGCCAAAGGAACGGGGGGGCCTACAATGAGCAGTTCTTC
TRBV28	.	few	TRBJ1-5	CASSLLDQPQHF	TGTGCCAGCAGTCTTTTGGATCAGCCCCAGCATTTT
TRBV28	TRBD2	.	TRBJ2-1	CASSLSGNANEQFF	TGTGCCAGCAGTTTAAGCGGGAACGCCAATGAGCAGTTCTTC
TRBV5-1	.	.	TRBJ2-5	CASSRGSHSYQETQYF	TGCGCCAGCAGCCGCGGCTCCCACAGCTACCAAGAGACCCAGTACTTC
TRBV5-1	.	.	TRBJ1-3	CASSPRVSSGNTIYF	TGCGCCAGCAGCCCGAGGGTCTCCTCTGGAAACACCATATATTTT
TRBV28	.	few	TRBJ1-1	CASGTLNTEAFF	TGTGCCAGCGGCACTTTGAACACTGAAGCTTTCTTT
TRBV2	TRBD1	.	TRBJ1-2	CASNQRQGRVNYGYTF	TGTGCCAGCAACCAAAGACAGGGTAGAGTTAACTATGGCTACACCTTC
TRBV5-1	.	few	TRBJ1-1	CASSLVGGGTEAFF	TGCGCCAGCAGCTTGGTTGGGGGCGGTACTGAAGCTTTCTTT
TRBV2	TRBD2	.	TRBJ2-2	CASRVAGGNTGELFF	TGTGCCAGCAGGGTAGCGGGAGGGAACACCGGGGAGCTGTTTTTT
TRBV9	TRBD1	.	TRBJ2-3	CASSVEGAGGNTDTQYF	TGTGCCAGCAGCGTAGAGGGTGCAGGGGGCAATACAGATACGCAGTATTTT
TRBV5-1	TRBD2	few	TRBJ2-7	CASSSGLAGGYEQYF	TGCGCCAGCAGCTCCGGACTAGCGGGAGGCTACGAGCAGTACTTC
TRBV7-2	TRBD2	.	TRBJ2-2	CASSPGLAGVPTGELFF	TGTGCCAGCAGCCCAGGACTAGCGGGAGTGCCCACCGGGGAGCTGTTTTTT
TRBV11-1	.	.	TRBJ2-1	CASRSSRDMNEQFF	TGTGCCAGCAGGTCCTCCCGGGACATGAATGAGCAGTTCTTC
TRBV6-5	.	.	TRBJ2-5	CASSFTSQETQYF	TGTGCCAGCAGTTTTACATCTCAAGAGACCCAGTACTTC
TRBV19	TRBD2	few	TRBJ2-5	CASSMGVGGAKQETQYF	TGTGCCAGTAGTATGGGGGTGGGAGGGGCGAAACAAGAGACCCAGTACTTC
TRBV28	.	.	TRBJ2-7	CASNLDRSSYEQYF	TGTGCCAGCAACCTCGACAGGAGCTCCTACGAGCAGTACTTC
TRBV5-1	TRBD1	.	TRBJ1-2	CASSFGSRTGAPNYGYTF	TGCGCCAGCAGCTTTGGGAGCAGGACAGGGGCCCCCAACTATGGCTACACCTTC
TRBV7-9	TRBD2	.	TRBJ2-7	CASSAPSGGTYEQYF	TGTGCCAGCAGCGCGCCCAGCGGGGGAACCTACGAGCAGTACTTC
TRBV5-1	TRBD2	.	TRBJ2-1	CASSSSTSGRGRYNEQFF	TGCGCCAGCAGCTCGTCGACTAGCGGGAGGGGAAGATACAATGAGCAGTTCTTC
TRBV5-6	.	few	TRBJ1-2	CASSLRGNYGYTF	TGTGCCAGCAGCTTGAGGGGCAACTATGGCTACACCTTC
TRBV5-1	.	.	TRBJ1-3	CASSLVGSGNTIYF	TGCGCCAGCAGCTTGGTGGGTTCTGGAAACACCATATATTTT
TRBV9	TRBD1	once	TRBJ1-4	CASSVAGTGGEKLFF	TGTGCCAGCAGCGTCGCCGGGACAGGTGGGGAAAAACTGTTTTTT
TRBV2	.	.	TRBJ1-1	CASRALFQNTEAFF	TGTGCCAGCAGAGCCCTCTTCCAGAACACTGAAGCTTTCTTT
TRBV11-3	TRBD1	.	TRBJ1-1	CASSLDRGIINTEAFF	TGTGCCAGCAGCTTAGACAGGGGGATCATAAACACTGAAGCTTTCTTT
TRBV9	.	.	TRBJ1-3	CASSIHYRGSGNTIYF	TGTGCCAGCAGTATTCATTATCGGGGCTCTGGAAACACCATATATTTT
TRBV9	.	.	TRBJ2-5	CASSVGAGETQYF	TGTGCCAGCAGCGTAGGTGCGGGTGAGACCCAGTACTTC